This entry features one T cell receptor (beta chain) sequence. Its target is unknown. CDR1 and CDR2 from the germline V gene are SEHNR and FQNEAQ (reference sequence). The CDR3 contains 13 residues. Trimming removed 5 bases at V and 5 bases at J, with 10 bases between. This was the immunoSEQ v3.0 assay at survey level. Sequencing efforts were directed toward roughly 40,000-50,000 T-cell genomes per sample. Produced via immunoSEQ multiplex PCR; TCRdb's table is partial and in-frame only. Among fewer than 45,000 clones, 80% were seen once, and the ten largest hold about 6%. The data were taken from a study of long-term antiretroviral therapy in people with HIV. Study conclusions and caveats: Post-ART, diversity grew, though it stayed under transplant donor control levels.

This TCR was recovered from a man aged 30 to 45 with HIV. The sequences come from unsorted PBMCs, collected 3.4 years after starting antiretroviral therapy. The chain links TRBV7-9 to TRBJ2-4; a possible D gene is TRBD1 (6 bases). The CDR3 spells CASSGDKENIQYF. As DNA, the CDR3 is TGTGCCAGCAGCGGGGACAAGGAAAACATTCAGTACTTC.